One and the same sample provided the 18 T cell receptor beta chains below, sequenced in a study of regulatory T cells in long-lasting Graves disease. Relying on iRepertoire HTBI primers and Arm-PCR of CDR3 regions, the team built TCR beta libraries. One entry per CDR3 protein, called by TCRdb with MiXCR from the multiplex PCR reads. The table lists some 280,000 distinct CDR3 sequences, around a fifth of them singletons. Time point specified: persistent/refractory GD, antithyroid drugs over 5 years with positive TRAb. PBMCs were the source of the RNA used for TCR sequencing. The material sequenced was peripheral blood mononuclear cells (PBMCs), taken when the disease was refractory, from a patient treated with antithyroid drugs. These receptors originate from a female donor with Graves disease.

J is TRBJ2-7 and V is TRBV6-2 or TRBV6-3; 9 nucleotides agree with TRBD2. J gave up 7 bases and V 4 bases, and 11 bases lay outside the gene matches. The CDR3 runs 15 residues. Germline CDR1 and CDR2: MNHEY and SVGEGT. CDR3 amino acids: CASSLSIAGVGEQYF. The CDR3 region has the DNA TGTGCCAGCAGTTTATCAATAGCGGGAGTGGGGGAGCAGTACTTC.

This clonotype has only a few counts. Here the CDR3 DNA reads TGTGCCAGTAGTATGTACAGGGCCTCTATGAACACTGAAGCTTTCTTT. Translated: CASSMYRASMNTEAFF. V and J are TRBV19 and TRBJ1-1; maybe TRBD1 (6 bases). The V end was cut by 3 bases, the J end by 0 bases, with 14 bases between. This CDR3 contains 16 residues. CDR1 LNHDA and CDR2 SQIVND come from the germline V gene (reference sequence).

The V and J genes are TRBV20-1 and TRBJ2-7; 8 bases align to TRBD1. The CDR3 is 13 amino acids. Germline assignment: CDR1 DFQATT and CDR2 SNEGSKA (reference sequence). V gave up 2 bases and J gave up 5 bases; unmatched junction bases: 5. The CDR3 DNA reads as TGCAGTGCTAGACAGGGGGCGCACAACGAGCAGTACTTC. It is translated as CSARQGAHNEQYF.

The V gene is TRBV7-9, the J gene TRBJ1-2; D may be TRBD1 (5 bases). Per germline, CDR1 SEHNR and CDR2 FQNEAQ (reference sequence). With 4 bases removed from V and 4 bases from J, the gap between germline ends came to 10 bases. The CDR3 totals 13 residues. CDR3 sequence: CASSSGVRYGYTF. As DNA, the CDR3 is TGTGCCAGCAGCTCGGGGGTGCGCTATGGCTACACCTTC.

The sample holds a few counts of this clonotype. The chain employs TRBV7-3 and TRBJ2-2, with 10 bases fitting TRBD2. This CDR3 is built from 13 residues. In germline, CDR1 is SGHTA, CDR2 FQGTGA. V lost 8 bases, J lost 7 bases, and 4 bases stayed unmatched. As DNA, the CDR3 is TGTGCCAGCTCTAGCGGGAGTATCGGGGAGCTGTTTTTT. This sequence encodes CASSSGSIGELFF.

This clonotype was detected many times. The chain links TRBV2 to TRBJ2-5; no firm D call. Germline values: CDR1 SNHLY, CDR2 FYNNEI. Trimming cost V 4 bases and J 10 bases, with 7 bases left between them. This CDR3 comprises 10 residues. The CDR3 sequence: CASSGSGQYF. The CDR3 nucleotides read TGTGCCAGCAGTGGTTCGGGCCAGTACTTC.

The rearrangement uses TRBV6-2 or TRBV6-3 and TRBJ2-1, with 10 bases lining up with TRBD1. CDR1 is MNHEY, CDR2 SVGEGT, per germline. The CDR3 is made up of 15 amino acids. V lost 6 bases, J lost 5 bases, and 7 bases stayed unmatched. The chain's CDR3 is CASRPRQGADNEQFF. The CDR3 DNA is TGTGCCAGCAGACCCAGACAGGGGGCTGACAATGAGCAGTTCTTC.

As concerns this clonotype: The conserved final phenylalanine or tryptophan is absent from the CDR3, which likely points to a read error. The V and J genes are TRBV4-2 and TRBJ2-5, with 9 positions matching TRBD2. CDR3 length equals 15 residues. After removal of 1 base from V and 4 bases from J, the junction contained 4 bases not matched to a gene. CDR1 and CDR2 from the germline V gene are LGHNA and YNFKEQ. CDR3: CASSQVAGGGETQYL. The CDR3 region has the DNA TGTGCCAGCAGCCAAGTTGCGGGAGGGGGAGAGACCCAGTACCTC.

The V and J genes are TRBV18 and TRBJ1-1, with 7 bases lining up with TRBD1. V lost 4 bases to trimming and J lost 1 base; unmatched junction nucleotides: 3. The CDR3 has 14 residues. Per germline, CDR1 KGHSH and CDR2 LQKENI. The CDR3 coding sequence is TGTGCCAGCTCACGGACAGGAGGGAACACTGAAGCTTTCTTT. Residues: CASSRTGGNTEAFF.

As for this clonotype: This is likely an artifact of a read error, given a far larger clone one base away. The chain carries TRBV11-2 and TRBJ1-1; D not certain. Germline V CDR1 and CDR2: SGHAT, FQNNGV. V shed 2 bases and J shed 6 bases, with 7 bases lying between them. The CDR3 length is 12 residues. DNA for the CDR3: TGTGCCAGCAGCTTAAGTAACCCTGAAGCTTTCTTT. Translation gives CASSLSNPEAFF. Together with reference TRBV11-2 and TRBJ1-1, the CDR3 gives the full variable domain: EAGVAQSPRYKIIEKRQSVAFWCNPISGHATLYWYQQILGQGPKLLIQFQNNGVVDDSQLPKDRFSAERLKGVDSTLKIQPAKLEDSAVYLCASSLSNPEAFFGQGTRLTVV.

The table lists this clonotype with a few counts. The rearrangement links TRBV20-1 to TRBJ2-2, with 9 bases matching TRBD2. V shed 6 bases and J 1 base; nucleotides not matched to a gene: 9. The germline CDR1 and CDR2 sequences are DFQATT and SNEGSKA (reference sequence). The CDR3 extends over 16 amino acids. DNA for the CDR3: TGCAGTGCCCCTGGTCCACTAGCGGGGAACACCGGGGAGCTGTTTTTT. This encodes CSAPGPLAGNTGELFF.

The chain recombines TRBV5-1 with TRBJ2-7, with a possible D match to TRBD1 (6 bases). In germline, CDR1 is SGHRS, CDR2 YFSETQ. V dropped 0 bases and J dropped 2 bases, with 12 bases sitting between them. This CDR3 has 15 amino acids. The CDR3 loop reads CASSLEVGTPYEQYF. The CDR3 DNA follows: TGCGCCAGCAGCTTGGAAGTTGGGACACCCTACGAGCAGTACTTC.

This clonotype was counted many times. The V call is TRBV7-2, the J call TRBJ2-6; D is tentatively TRBD1 or TRBD2 (6 bases each). CDR1 and CDR2 (germline): SGHTA, FQGNSA. The CDR3 loop spans 16 amino acids. V gave up 2 bases and J gave up 0 bases, with 8 bases separating them. The CDR3 loop reads CASSLRGDSGANVLTF. The CDR3 DNA sequence: TGTGCCAGCAGCTTAAGGGGGGACTCTGGGGCCAACGTCCTGACTTTC.

This clonotype was detected ten times or more. This chain uses TRBV28 with TRBJ1-5, with 7 bases identical to TRBD1. This CDR3 is 15 amino acids long. J was trimmed by 6 bases and V by 2 bases; bases with no gene match: 7. Germline CDR1 and CDR2: MDHEN and SYDVKM. The chain's CDR3 is CASSLVGQNTQPQHF. CDR3 nucleotides: TGTGCCAGCAGTTTAGTGGGACAGAACACTCAGCCCCAGCATTTT.

There are many counts of this clonotype. The chain is built from TRBV19 and TRBJ1-4; D is unclear. Per the germline V gene, CDR1 is LNHDA and CDR2 is SQIVND (reference sequence). The CDR3 extends over 13 amino acids. V shed 5 bases and J shed 0 bases, with 4 bases lying between them. DNA of the CDR3: TGTGCCAGTAGTCGGACAACTAATGAAAAACTGTTTTTT. This gives the protein CASSRTTNEKLFF.

This clonotype was seen once. The J gene is TRBJ1-5, the V gene TRBV19; 11 nucleotides match TRBD1. CDR3 length equals 15 residues. The V gene end was trimmed by 3 bases and the J gene end by 4 bases; junction bases not matched to a gene: 2. Germline lookup yields CDR1 LNHDA and CDR2 SQIVND (reference sequence). CDR3 protein: CASSIGQGANQPQHF. For the CDR3, the DNA is TGTGCCAGTAGTATTGGACAGGGGGCGAATCAGCCCCAGCATTTT.

As to this clonotype: A much more abundant neighbour one base away suggests this may be a read error. The final CDR3 position lacks the conserved phenylalanine or tryptophan, pointing to a likely read error. CDR3 sequence reads: CASSRNTNQPQHS. CDR3 DNA: TGTGCCAGCAGTAGAAACACAAATCAGCCCCAGCATTCT. The chain employs TRBV9 and TRBJ1-5, with unresolved D. CDR3 length: 13 amino acids. Trimming took off 5 bases at V and 4 bases at J, with 10 bases between the two ends. In germline, CDR1 is SGDLS, CDR2 YYNGEE.

This clonotype was found many times. The CDR3 nucleotides read TGTGCCAGCAGTTTGGCGGGATGGGGCAACGAGCAGTACTTC. Protein product: CASSLAGWGNEQYF. The rearrangement uses TRBV12-3 or TRBV12-4 and TRBJ2-7; weak D call: TRBD2 (6 bases). This CDR3 comprises 14 residues. V was shortened by 3 bases and J by 5 bases, with 14 bases between the two germline ends.